The entry that follows covers one T cell receptor (beta chain) sequence. This clonotype is labeled medium-sized (0.01 to 0.1%). Base-call qualities are not available, and no considerably larger clone is one nucleotide away. PBMCs were labeled with CellTrace CFSE and were cultured for over 5 days in RPMI containing approximately 8% human serum plus peptide pools at approximately 0.94 ug/mL each. Enrolled adults were healthy and were found to be seronegative for ZIKV, JEV, YFV, DENV and WNV by microneutralization screening. The samples were taken from a phase 1, double-blinded, randomized, placebo-controlled trial testing an alum-adjuvanted Zika purified-inactivated virus (ZPIV) vaccine. Peripheral blood mononuclear cells were isolated by standard procedure and stored frozen in liquid nitrogen until use. Per the germline V gene (reference sequence), LNHDA is the CDR1 and SQIVND is the CDR2. The CDR3 numbers 17 residues from cysteine through phenylalanine. Only the CDR3 region is kept as DNA, spanning 51 bases read in frame from base 1. V loses 2 bases of germline sequence and J loses 5 bases, and the interval between the two ends is 19 bases.

The data were taken from a study of Japanese encephalitis immunity and Zika vaccine responses (dated by TCRdb to about 2021). In terms of the full investigation: Included participants received three 5.0 ug doses of alum-adjuvanted ZPIV at weeks 0, 4 and 28. Two to three months ahead of the first ZPIV dose, twelve participants were given JEV vaccine (IXIARO) as a two-dose regimen with the doses 28 days apart. Before ZPIV, about twelve participants got a single dose of YFV vaccine (YF-VAX), while some 10 participants were flavivirus-naive. For TCR sequencing, five to seven representative participants were selected from each pre-vaccination group, and samples were taken at week 0 (after pre-vaccination, before ZPIV) and at week 52. In addition, the TCR repertoires of a few flavivirus-naive individuals were analyzed at weeks 2, 6 and 52 after ZPIV vaccination began. The stimulations used peptide pools from ZIKV structural proteins divided into flavivirus-conserved and non-conserved sets, or JEV or YFV peptides that matched the pre-vaccination. The ZIKV peptides, 15-mers that overlapped by 11 residues, were chosen for containing NetMHCpan/NetMHCII-predicted epitopes with affinity below 50 nM. The study tested whether prior Japanese encephalitis virus (JEV) or yellow fever virus (YFV) vaccination shaped CD4 T cell responses to the Zika vaccine.

Study-wide findings and limitations: CD8 T cell responses of very low magnitude were detected against ZIKV peptide pools and were observed in only a few individuals. Only a subset of trial participants with three doses and adequate samples was analyzed, not the entire vaccinated cohort. Samples were clustered by participant, with no similarity observed between individuals, suggesting that no public TCRs were detected. In JEV-pre-vaccinated donors, the repertoire richness of CD4 T cells responding to conserved ZIKV epitopes decreased significantly after ZPIV. Sample size limitations prevented peptide-pool deconvolution, so the individual peptides driving cross-reactive responses were not identified. JEV-pre-vaccinated donors showed higher repertoire similarity across time-points and stimulations than YFV-pre-vaccinated donors, indicating more clonotypes common to ZIKV and JEV stimulation.

The library was made by 5' RACE. Before sequencing, TCRbeta libraries were pooled in proportion to the sorted cell numbers of each library. Total RNA was extracted from the sorted cells with RNAzol RT, and cDNA was synthesized using an oligo(dT) primer and a template-switching oligo. The TCRbeta V-CDR3-J region was amplified by PCR between a SMARTer oligo primer and a TCRbeta constant-region primer using Kapa HiFi. Illumina adaptors and sample-specific index barcodes were added in a second PCR, with HighPrep bead cleanup and a Bioanalyzer check confirming a band of roughly 650 bp. The libraries were sequenced on an Illumina MiSeq using 2x151 bp paired-end reads. The paper's processing steps were these. Reads were demultiplexed with an in-house Java program, and TCRbeta annotations were assigned and clonotypes were counted with MiXCR. Repertoire overlap was measured with Morisita-Horn indices from the R package vegan, along with UPGMA clustering and Circos plots of recurring clonotypes. Shannon diversity and richness were each normalized to the maximum value possible given the input cell numbers, so the resulting values fell between 0 and 1. CDR3beta sequences were aligned using MUSCLE, distances were calculated using SeqinR, and multidimensional scaling was plotted in R. TCRdb ran its own pipeline on the public reads, namely fastp trimming at Q25 and MiXCR clone calling, and kept in-frame beta chains. CDR3 protein duplicates are merged, each entry listing the most common genes and DNA. TCRdb, not the original authors, processed these V and J calls. Here the sample has 300 to 350 distinct CDR3 sequences; roughly 4.5% occur a single time. The top ten hold around 32% of the sample.

This sample comprised antigen-activated CD8+ T cells from blood, cultured, obtained during a Zika inactivated vaccine study. Rearrangement joined TRBV19 to TRBJ1-5, and the D gene may be TRBD1, 6 bases matching. This clonotype was sampled from an adult woman who received an inactivated Zika virus vaccine. The DNA sequence is given as TGTGCCAGTAGTATAACACCTGAGCCGGGACAACATCAGCCCCAGCATTTT. It encodes CASSITPEPGQHQPQHF.